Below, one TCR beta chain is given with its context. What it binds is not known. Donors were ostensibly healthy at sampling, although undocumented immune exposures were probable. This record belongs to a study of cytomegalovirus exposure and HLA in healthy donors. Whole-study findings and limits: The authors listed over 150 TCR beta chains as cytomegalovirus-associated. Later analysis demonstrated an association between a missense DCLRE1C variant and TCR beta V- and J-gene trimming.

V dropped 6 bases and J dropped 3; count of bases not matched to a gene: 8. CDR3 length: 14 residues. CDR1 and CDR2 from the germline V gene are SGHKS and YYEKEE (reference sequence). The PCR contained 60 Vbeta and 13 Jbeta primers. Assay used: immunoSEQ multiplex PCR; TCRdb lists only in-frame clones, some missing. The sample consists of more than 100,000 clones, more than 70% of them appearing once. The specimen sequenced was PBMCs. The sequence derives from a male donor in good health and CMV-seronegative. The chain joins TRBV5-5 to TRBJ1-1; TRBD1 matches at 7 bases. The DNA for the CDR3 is TGTGCCAGCACCCGAGGGGGCGGTCACACTGAAGCTTTCTTT. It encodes CASTRGGGHTEAFF.